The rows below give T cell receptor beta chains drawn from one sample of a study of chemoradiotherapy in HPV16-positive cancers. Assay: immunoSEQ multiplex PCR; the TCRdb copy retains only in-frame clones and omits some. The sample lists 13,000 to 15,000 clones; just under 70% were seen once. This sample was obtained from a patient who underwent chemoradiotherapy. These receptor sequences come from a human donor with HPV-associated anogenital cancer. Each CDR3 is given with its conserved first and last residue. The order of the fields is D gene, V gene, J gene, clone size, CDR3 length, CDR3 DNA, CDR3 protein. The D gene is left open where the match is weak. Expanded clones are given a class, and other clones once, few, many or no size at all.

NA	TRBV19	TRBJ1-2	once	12	TGTGCCAGTAGTGGGCAAGAGCGAGGCTACACCTTC	CASSGQERGYTF
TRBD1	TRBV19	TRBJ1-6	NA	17	TGTGCCAGTAGTACTCGACAGGGGGAGGGGTGGAATTCACCCCTCCACTTT	CASSTRQGEGWNSPLHF
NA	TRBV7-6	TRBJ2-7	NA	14	TGTGCCAGCAGCCCGTCCCGCTCCGCTGTTGAGCAGTACTTC	CASSPSRSAVEQYF
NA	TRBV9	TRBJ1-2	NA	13	TGTGCCAGCAGCGTAGGAGACTCCTATGGCTACACCTTC	CASSVGDSYGYTF
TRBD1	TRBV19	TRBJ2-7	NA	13	TGTGCCAGTAGTGGGACAGTCTGGAACGAGCAGTACTTC	CASSGTVWNEQYF
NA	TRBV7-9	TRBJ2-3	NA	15	TGTGCCAGCAGCCCTAAAGCTCGGATCACAGATACGCAGTATTTT	CASSPKARITDTQYF
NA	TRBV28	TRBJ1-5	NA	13	TGTGCCAGCAGTACAAGAGGCGCAGGGCCCCAGCATTTT	CASSTRGAGPQHF
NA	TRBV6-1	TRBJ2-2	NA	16	TGTGCCAGCAGTGACCCGGCGTCCCTGAACACCGGGGAGCTGTTTTTT	CASSDPASLNTGELFF
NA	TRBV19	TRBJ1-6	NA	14	TGTGCCAGTAGTATAGTGGGACGGAATTCACCCCTCCACTTT	CASSIVGRNSPLHF
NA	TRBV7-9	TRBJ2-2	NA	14	TGTGCCAGCACCTTGGACTTTTCCCTGGGGGAGCTGTTTTTT	CASTLDFSLGELFF
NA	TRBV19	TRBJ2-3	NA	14	TGTGCCAGTACCCGTCCTGGGAGCACAGATACGCAGTATTTT	CASTRPGSTDTQYF
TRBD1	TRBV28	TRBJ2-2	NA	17	TGTGCCACCAAAAAAAATACCGGGACAGGGGGTACCGGGGAGCTGTTTTTT	CATKKNTGTGGTGELFF
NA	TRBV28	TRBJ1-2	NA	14	TGTGCCAGCAGCCTCTCGGACCTCCAGCGAGGCTACACCTTC	CASSLSDLQRGYTF
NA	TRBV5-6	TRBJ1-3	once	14	TGTGCCAGCACCTTTGGGTCTACCGGAAACACCATATATTTT	CASTFGSTGNTIYF
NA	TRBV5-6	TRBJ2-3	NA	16	TGTGCCAGCAGCAAGTGGGCTAGCGCGGTAGTAGATACGCAGTATTTT	CASSKWASAVVDTQYF
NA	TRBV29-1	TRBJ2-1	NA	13	TGCAGCGTCGGCCAGGGGGGGTACAATGAGCAGTTCTTC	CSVGQGGYNEQFF
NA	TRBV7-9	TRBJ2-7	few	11	TGTGCCAGCAGCGTCTCCTACGAGCAGTACTTC	CASSVSYEQYF
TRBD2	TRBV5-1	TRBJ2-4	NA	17	TGCGCCAGCAGCGTATCGGAGGCCGGGGGGAACAAAAACATTCAGTACTTC	CASSVSEAGGNKNIQYF
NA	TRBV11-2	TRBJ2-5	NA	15	TGTGCCAGCACCGAGGACAGTAGGTACCAAGAGACCCAGTACTTC	CASTEDSRYQETQYF
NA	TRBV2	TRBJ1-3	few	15	TGTGCCAGCAGCCGGACAGTGTCGGAGGGAAACACCATATATTTT	CASSRTVSEGNTIYF
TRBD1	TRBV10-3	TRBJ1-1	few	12	TGTGCCACCGTAGGGCAGGGGGCTGAAGCTTTCTTT	CATVGQGAEAFF
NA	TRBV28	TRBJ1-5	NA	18	TGTGCCAGCAGTCCCTGGGGTTGGGCGGAAGCTTTGAATCAGCCCCAGCATTTT	CASSPWGWAEALNQPQHF
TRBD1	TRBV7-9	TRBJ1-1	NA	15	TGTGCCAGCAGCGGACAGGGTGGGTCGATCTCTGAAGCTTTCTTT	CASSGQGGSISEAFF
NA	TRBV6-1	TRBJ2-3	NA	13	TGTGCCAGCAAATGGGCTAGCACAGATACGCAGTATTTT	CASKWASTDTQYF
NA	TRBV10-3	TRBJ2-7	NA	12	TGTGCCATCAGTAGTAACAGGTACGAGCAGTACTTC	CAISSNRYEQYF
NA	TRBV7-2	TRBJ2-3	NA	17	TGTGCCAGCAGTCGCAAACCGGGACTGGCGTCCACAGATACGCAGTATTTT	CASSRKPGLASTDTQYF
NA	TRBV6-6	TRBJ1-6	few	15	TGTGCCAGCATCCTGGCGGTCTGGGATAATTCACCCCTCCACTTT	CASILAVWDNSPLHF
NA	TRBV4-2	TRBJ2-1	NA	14	TGTGCCAGCAGCCAAGATACGGGGGCCGATGAGCAGTTCTTC	CASSQDTGADEQFF
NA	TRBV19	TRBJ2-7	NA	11	TGTGCCAGCTGGACAGACTACGAGCAGTACTTC	CASWTDYEQYF
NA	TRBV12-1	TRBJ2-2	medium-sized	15	TGTGCCAGCAGCTTTAGCGGGGGGGCCACCGGGGAGCTGTTTTTT	CASSFSGGATGELFF
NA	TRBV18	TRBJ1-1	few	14	TGTGCCAGCTCGCCCTCTGGGGCCGCCGACAAGGCTTTCTTT	CASSPSGAADKAFF
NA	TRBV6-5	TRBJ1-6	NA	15	TGTGCCAGCAGTTACTCGGGAGATTATAATTCACTCCTCCACTTT	CASSYSGDYNSLLHF
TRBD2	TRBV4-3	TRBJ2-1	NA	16	TGCGCCAGCAGCCAAGCTGGCGGGGGGGACTACAATGAGCAGTTCTTC	CASSQAGGGDYNEQFF
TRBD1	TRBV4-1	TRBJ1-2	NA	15	TGCGCCAGCAGCCAGACGACAGGGGATCAGTATGGCTACACCTTC	CASSQTTGDQYGYTF
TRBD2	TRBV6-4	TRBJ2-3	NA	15	TGTGCCAGCAGTGGGACTAGCGGGGGCACAGATACGCAGTATTTT	CASSGTSGGTDTQYF
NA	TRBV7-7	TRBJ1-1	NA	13	TGTGCCAGCAGCTCAGGGGCGAACACTGAAGCTTTCTTT	CASSSGANTEAFF
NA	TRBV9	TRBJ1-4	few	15	TGTGCCAGCAGCGTAGGGGGGCAGGTTAATGAAAAACTGTTTTTT	CASSVGGQVNEKLFF
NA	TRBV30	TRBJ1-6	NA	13	TGTGCCTGGAGTTGGCAGGGTCGTTCACCCCTCCACTTT	CAWSWQGRSPLHF
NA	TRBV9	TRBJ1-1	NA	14	TGTGCCAGCAGCGTAGGCTGGGGGAACACTGAAGCTTTCTTT	CASSVGWGNTEAFF
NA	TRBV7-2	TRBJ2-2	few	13	TGTGCCAGCAGCTTATTGAGTTCCGGGGAGCTGTTTTTT	CASSLLSSGELFF
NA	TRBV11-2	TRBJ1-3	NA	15	TGTGCCAGCAGTCGGGACATTGGGATTGGAAACACCATATATTTT	CASSRDIGIGNTIYF
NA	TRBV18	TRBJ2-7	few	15	TGTGCCAGCTCACCACCGTCGGGTACCGGATACGAGCAGTACTTC	CASSPPSGTGYEQYF
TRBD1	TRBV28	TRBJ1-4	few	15	TGTGCCAGCAGCCTCCTGACAGGGTCGGGTGAAAAACTGTTTTTT	CASSLLTGSGEKLFF
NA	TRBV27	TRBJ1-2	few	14	TGTGCCAGCAGTTTAAGGGATCCCGTCGATGGCTACACCTTC	CASSLRDPVDGYTF
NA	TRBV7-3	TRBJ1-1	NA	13	TGTGCCAGCAGCAAGGACAGGAACACTGAAGCTTTCTTT	CASSKDRNTEAFF
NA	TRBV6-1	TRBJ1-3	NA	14	TGTGCCAGCAAGGCGACCTACTCTGGAAACACCATATATTTT	CASKATYSGNTIYF
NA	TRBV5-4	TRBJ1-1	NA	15	TGTGCCAGCAGCACCCCACAAAGGGGCAACACTGAAGCTTTCTTT	CASSTPQRGNTEAFF
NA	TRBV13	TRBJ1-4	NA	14	TGTGCCAGCAGCTTCGGGACGGATAATGAAAAACTGTTTTTT	CASSFGTDNEKLFF
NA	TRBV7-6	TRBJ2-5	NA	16	TGTGCCAGCAGCTCCCGGGGCGTGGTGGGGGTCGAGACCCAGTACTTC	CASSSRGVVGVETQYF
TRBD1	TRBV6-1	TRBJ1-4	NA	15	TGTGCCAGCAGGCGAACAGTTTCAGGGGGTGAAAAACTGTTTTTT	CASRRTVSGGEKLFF
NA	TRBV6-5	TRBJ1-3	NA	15	TGTGCCAGCAGTTACTCGAGATGGGCTGGAAACACCATATATTTT	CASSYSRWAGNTIYF
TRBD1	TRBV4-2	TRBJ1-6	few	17	TGTGCCAGCAGCCAAGATGTGGGACAGGGGTTAAATTCACCCCTCCACTTT	CASSQDVGQGLNSPLHF
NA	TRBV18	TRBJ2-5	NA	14	TGTGCCAGCTCACCCGTCTGGTACCAAGAGACCCAGTACTTC	CASSPVWYQETQYF
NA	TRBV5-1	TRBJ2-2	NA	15	TGCGCCAGCAGCTTGGTGGCAGGGGACACCGGGGAGCTGTTTTTT	CASSLVAGDTGELFF
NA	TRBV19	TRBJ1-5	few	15	TGTGCCAGTAGTGAGACAGGAGGAGGTAATCAGCCCCAGCATTTT	CASSETGGGNQPQHF
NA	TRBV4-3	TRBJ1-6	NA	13	TGCGCCAGCAGCCCCCAGGGTAGTTCACCCCTCCACTTT	CASSPQGSSPLHF
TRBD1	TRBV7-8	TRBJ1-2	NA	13	TGTGCCAGCAGCTTACAGGGGGCCTATGGCTACACCTTC	CASSLQGAYGYTF
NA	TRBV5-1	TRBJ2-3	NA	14	TGCGCCAGCCGCGGGGCAGGTAGTACAGATACGCAGTATTTT	CASRGAGSTDTQYF
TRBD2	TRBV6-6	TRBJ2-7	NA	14	TGTGCCAGCAGTTACGCCCCCAGGGAGGGGGAGCAGTACTTC	CASSYAPREGEQYF
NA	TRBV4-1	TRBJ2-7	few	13	TGCGCCAGCAGCCAATCCCCCGGGGACGAGCAGTACTTC	CASSQSPGDEQYF